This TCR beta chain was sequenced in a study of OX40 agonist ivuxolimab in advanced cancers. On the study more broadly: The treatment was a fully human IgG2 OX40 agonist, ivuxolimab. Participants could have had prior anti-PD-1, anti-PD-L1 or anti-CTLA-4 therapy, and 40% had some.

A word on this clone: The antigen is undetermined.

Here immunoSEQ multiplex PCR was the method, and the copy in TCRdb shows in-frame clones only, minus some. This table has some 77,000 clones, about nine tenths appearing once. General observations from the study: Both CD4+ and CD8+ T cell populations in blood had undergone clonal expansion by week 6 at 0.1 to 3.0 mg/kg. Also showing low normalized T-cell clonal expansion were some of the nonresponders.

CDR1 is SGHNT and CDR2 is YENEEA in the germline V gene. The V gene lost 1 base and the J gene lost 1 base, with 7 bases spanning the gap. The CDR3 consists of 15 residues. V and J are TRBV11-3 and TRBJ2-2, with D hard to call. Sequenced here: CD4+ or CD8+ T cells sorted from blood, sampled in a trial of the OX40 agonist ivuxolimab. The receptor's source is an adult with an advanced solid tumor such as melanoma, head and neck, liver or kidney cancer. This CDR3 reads CASSLGSRNTGELFF. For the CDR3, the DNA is TGTGCCAGCAGCTTAGGGTCGAGGAACACCGGGGAGCTGTTTTTT.